This TCR beta chain was captured in a study of cytomegalovirus exposure and HLA in healthy donors. The CDR3 totals 15 residues. Germline values: CDR1 SGHVS, CDR2 FNYEAQ. V lost 1 base to trimming and J lost 4 bases, with 14 bases between them. The method was immunoSEQ multiplex PCR; TCRdb's version includes in-frame clones alone and lacks a portion of them. Of under 200,000 clones in the sample, about 90% were seen once. The source material was PBMCs. The chain uses TRBV7-6 and TRBJ2-7, with D perhaps matching TRBD1 (6 bases). This sequence originates from a woman aged 18-35 years in good health and CMV-seropositive. The DNA for the CDR3 is TGTGCCAGCAGCTTAGGACAGGCCCCTGGGTACGAGCAGTACTTC. Translated, it gives CASSLGQAPGYEQYF.